Shown below are 4 T cell receptor beta chains from a single sample sequenced in a study of blood T cell repertoires in COVID-19. Produced via immunoSEQ multiplex PCR; TCRdb's table is partial and in-frame only. The top ten hold over 2% of the sample, which has approximately 150,000 clones, about 88% seen once. Sample: peripheral blood. The receptors come from a human donor with COVID-19, enrolled during active disease. The donor label of this sample is uncertain.

The rearrangement uses TRBV5-4 and TRBJ1-5; 9 nucleotides align to TRBD1. The junction had 4 bases not matched to a gene; V was cut back by 0 bases and J by 6 bases. There are 15 residues in the CDR3. Germline V gene data show CDR1 as SGHNT and CDR2 as YYREEE (reference sequence). The CDR3 DNA follows: TGTGCCAGCAGCTTGGGGGGACAGGGTGCTCAGCCCCAGCATTTT. Residues: CASSLGGQGAQPQHF.

The chain recombines TRBV6-5 with TRBJ1-3; 10 bases are a match to TRBD1. J lost 4 bases, V lost 6 bases, and 0 bases had no gene match. The CDR3 is 13 residues long. Germline assignment: CDR1 MNHEY and CDR2 SVGAGI. For the CDR3, the DNA is TGTGCCAGCAGGGGACAGGGGGGAAACACCATATATTTT. Translation: CASRGQGGNTIYF.

V usage is TRBV7-3 and J usage is TRBJ2-3, with TRBD2 matching over 7 bases. The CDR3 has 15 amino acids. The V gene's germline CDR1 is SGHTA and CDR2 FQGTGA. Trimming removed 5 bases from V and 0 bases from J; junction bases left unmatched: 5. Here the CDR3 DNA reads TGTGCCAGCAGCCCACGACTAGCAAGCACAGATACGCAGTATTTT. The encoded protein is CASSPRLASTDTQYF. Drawing the rest from reference TRBV7-3 and TRBJ2-3, the complete variable domain is GAGVSQTPSNKVTEKGKYVELRCDPISGHTALYWYRQSLGQGPEFLIYFQGTGAADDSGLPNDRFFAVRPEGSVSTLKIQRTERGDSAVYLCASSPRLASTDTQYFGPGTRLTVL.

The chain couples TRBV6-5 to TRBJ2-1; D may be TRBD1 (6 bases). V shed 2 bases and J shed 4 bases, with 9 bases lying between them. Germline V gene sequence: CDR1 MNHEY, CDR2 SVGAGI. This CDR3 contains 14 residues. CDR3 protein: CASSYLDRYNEQFF. The CDR3 region has the DNA TGTGCCAGCAGTTACCTCGACAGGTACAATGAGCAGTTCTTC.